These T cell receptor beta chains were read from a single sample in a study of blood T cells in healthy people across ages. MiXCR, applied by TCRdb to the 5' RACE reads, yields one record per CDR3 protein. The data show approximately 810,000 distinct CDR3 sequences, around 34% seen once. What was sequenced was blood. The receptors come from a young man in good health. The CDR3 runs from the conserved cysteine through the conserved F or W. Fields, in order: D gene, clone size, J gene, V gene, CDR3 DNA, CDR3 protein. D genes are given only for firm matches. Size values are once, few and many counts, or a class for expanded clones, and some rows have none.

>TRBD1|-|TRBJ1-1|TRBV5-1
TGCGCCGGCAGCTCCGGGACAGGAAAAGTGACGAACACTGAAGCTTTCTTT
CAGSSGTGKVTNTEAFF
>-|once|TRBJ1-1|TRBV28
TGTGCCAGCAGTCCCACCTACAGGGTGTGGGAAGCTTTCTTT
CASSPTYRVWEAFF
>-|-|TRBJ2-3|TRBV12-3/TRBV12-4
TGTGCCAGCACCTTCTCTGGGAGCGCAGATACGCAGTATTTT
CASTFSGSADTQYF
>-|-|TRBJ1-1|TRBV29-1
TGCAGCGTTGAAAGCGGAAGTCCTGAAGCTTTCTTT
CSVESGSPEAFF
>TRBD2|-|TRBJ2-3|TRBV20-1
TGCAGTGCTAGCGAGGGGACTAGCCGCACAGATACGCAGTATTTT
CSASEGTSRTDTQYF
>TRBD1|few|TRBJ1-5|TRBV25-1
TGTGCCAGCAGTGGCGAAGGGGGCAAGCCCCAGCATTTT
CASSGEGGKPQHF
>-|-|TRBJ2-7|TRBV4-2
TGTGCCAGCAGCCAAGATCGGGGGAGCTCCTACAATGAGCAGTACTTC
CASSQDRGSSYNEQYF
>-|few|TRBJ2-5|TRBV20-1
TGCAGTGCTACCGGGGACACTCTCCAAGAGACCCAGTACTTC
CSATGDTLQETQYF
>-|-|TRBJ2-3|TRBV12-3/TRBV12-4
TGTGCCAGCAGTTTTAGGTCGGGGAAGTACACGCAGTATTTT
CASSFRSGKYTQYF
>-|many|TRBJ2-5|TRBV5-5
TGTGCCAGCAGCATAGACGGGAGAGAGACCCAGTACTTC
CASSIDGRETQYF
>-|many|TRBJ1-4|TRBV20-1
TGCAGTGCTAGAGCGGGGTTTAATGAAAAACTGTTTTTT
CSARAGFNEKLFF
>TRBD2|few|TRBJ2-3|TRBV4-2
TGTGCCAGCAGCCTGACAGCGGGGGGGATCGAAGATACGCAGTATTTT
CASSLTAGGIEDTQYF
>-|many|TRBJ2-3|TRBV5-1
TGCGCCAGCAGCCAACGGACTAAAACTAGCACAGATACGCAGTATTTT
CASSQRTKTSTDTQYF
>-|-|TRBJ1-6|TRBV5-5
TGTGCCGGCAGCCCCCAGCAGGCGAATTCACCCCTCCACTTT
CAGSPQQANSPLHF
>-|-|TRBJ1-6|TRBV9
TGTGCCAGCAGCGTAGGTGGCAGGGGAGCCAATTCACCCCTCCACTTT
CASSVGGRGANSPLHF
>-|-|TRBJ2-3|TRBV2
TGTGCCAGCAGTGAATCGTGGGGCGCAGATACGCAGTATTTT
CASSESWGADTQYF
>-|few|TRBJ1-2|TRBV5-5
TGTGCCAGCAGCTCACAACCACGGGAGGATGTTCTCTATGGCTACACCTTC
CASSSQPREDVLYGYTF
>TRBD2|few|TRBJ2-7|TRBV9
TGTGCCAGCAGCACTCGGACTAGCGGCGTTGACGAGCAGTACTTC
CASSTRTSGVDEQYF
>-|-|TRBJ1-6|TRBV18
TGTGCCAGCTCACCTAGTCAGGCCGGGGGTGATTCACCCCTCCACTTT
CASSPSQAGGDSPLHF
>-|-|TRBJ2-7|TRBV11-1
TGTGCCAGCAGCCCCAATCCCTCCTACAATGAGCAGTACTTC
CASSPNPSYNEQYF
>-|few|TRBJ2-1|TRBV10-3
TGTGCCATCAGTGACAGCTCCTACAATGAGCAGTTCTTC
CAISDSSYNEQFF